This T cell receptor (beta chain) appears in the sequencing data of a study of blood T cells in healthy people across ages. Turning to the study itself: About one barcoded beta molecule per two T cells was captured by template switching. General study results and limits: Researchers said unsorted PBMCs prevented a conclusive naive versus antigen-experienced comparison. The diversity estimates, figures obtained from one million T cells, were considered underestimates.

The use of a sample-barcoded 5' primer and a J-beta primer mix characterized a second PCR of roughly 6 to 11 cycles. Each single sample gave us at least 2.5 million CDR3-containing paired-end reads. In TCRdb, the 5' RACE reads were re-called with MiXCR into one record per CDR3 protein. Found here are around 990,000 distinct CDR3 sequences, 35% to 40% of them singletons; the top ten hold 13%. Concerning this clonotype: Its target is unknown.

CDR3 length: 16 residues. CDR1 and CDR2 from the germline V gene are SGHTA and FQGTGA. The J segment lost 8 bases and the V segment lost 0 bases, leaving 6 bases of the junction unmatched. Sequenced material: blood. The gene calls are TRBV7-3 and TRBJ2-1, with TRBD2 matching 11 bases. This TCR was sampled from a man aged 18 to 29 in good health. This CDR3 reads CASSLTRSGGGDEQFF. CDR3 DNA: TGTGCCAGCAGCTTAACGCGTAGCGGGGGGGGTGATGAGCAGTTCTTC. The whole variable domain, filled in from reference TRBV7-3 and TRBJ2-1, reads GAGVSQTPSNKVTEKGKYVELRCDPISGHTALYWYRQSLGQGPEFLIYFQGTGAADDSGLPNDRFFAVRPEGSVSTLKIQRTERGDSAVYLCASSLTRSGGGDEQFFGPGTRLTVL.